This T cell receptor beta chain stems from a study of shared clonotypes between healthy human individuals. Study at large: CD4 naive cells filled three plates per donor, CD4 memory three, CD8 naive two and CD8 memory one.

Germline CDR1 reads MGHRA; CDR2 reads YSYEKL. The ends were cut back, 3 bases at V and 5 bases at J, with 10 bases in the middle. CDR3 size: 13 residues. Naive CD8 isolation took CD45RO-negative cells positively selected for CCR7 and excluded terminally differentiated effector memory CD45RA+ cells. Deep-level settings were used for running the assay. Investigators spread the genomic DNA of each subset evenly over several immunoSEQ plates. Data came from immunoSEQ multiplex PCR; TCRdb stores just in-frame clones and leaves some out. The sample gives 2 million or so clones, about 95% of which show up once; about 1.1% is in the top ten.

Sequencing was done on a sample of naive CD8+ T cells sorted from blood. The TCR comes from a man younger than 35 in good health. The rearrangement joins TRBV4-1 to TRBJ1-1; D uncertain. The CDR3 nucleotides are TGCGCCAGCAGCCATATTCTCGGGACTGAAGCTTTCTTT. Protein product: CASSHILGTEAFF.